This T cell receptor (beta chain) was documented in a study of cytomegalovirus exposure and HLA in healthy donors. Findings and caveats of the study: Among TCR beta chains of equal frequency, HLA-associated ones were more clonally expanded in a later analysis.

About this clone: Its antigen is currently unknown.

There are 15 residues in the CDR3. V gave up 5 bases and J gave up 0 bases, with 11 bases separating them. Germline CDR1 and CDR2: MDHEN and SYDVKM. The study ran its PCR with 60 Vbeta and 13 Jbeta primers. TCRdb keeps only in-frame clones here, not all; method: immunoSEQ multiplex PCR. The sample includes around 160,000 clones, around 83% seen only once; the top ten take 7% to 9.5%. The receptor's source is a male donor in good health and CMV-seropositive. Sequenced sample: PBMCs. The V and J genes are TRBV28 and TRBJ1-3; a possible D gene is TRBD1 (6 bases). This CDR3 reads CASSLTGSSGNTIYF. The DNA of the CDR3 is TGTGCCAGCAGTCTAACAGGGAGCTCTGGAAACACCATATATTTT.